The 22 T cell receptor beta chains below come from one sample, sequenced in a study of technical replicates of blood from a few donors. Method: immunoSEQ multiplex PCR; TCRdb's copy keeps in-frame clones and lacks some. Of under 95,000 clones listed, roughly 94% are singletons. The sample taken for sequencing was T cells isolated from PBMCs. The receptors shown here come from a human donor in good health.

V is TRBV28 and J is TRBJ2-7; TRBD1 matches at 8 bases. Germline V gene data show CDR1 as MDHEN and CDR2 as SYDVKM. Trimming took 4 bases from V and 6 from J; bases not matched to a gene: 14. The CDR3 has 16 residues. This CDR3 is CASSSPGLTGGLEQYF. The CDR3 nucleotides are TGTGCCAGCAGTTCCCCCGGACTCACAGGGGGACTCGAGCAGTACTTC.

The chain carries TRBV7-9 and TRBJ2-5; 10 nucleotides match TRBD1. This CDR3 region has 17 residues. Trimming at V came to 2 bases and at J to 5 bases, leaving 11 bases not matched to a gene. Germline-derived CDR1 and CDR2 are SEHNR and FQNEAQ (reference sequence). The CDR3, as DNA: TGTGCCAGCAGCTTACGCAGGGCGACAGGGGGCCTGGAGACCCAGTACTTC. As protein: CASSLRRATGGLETQYF.

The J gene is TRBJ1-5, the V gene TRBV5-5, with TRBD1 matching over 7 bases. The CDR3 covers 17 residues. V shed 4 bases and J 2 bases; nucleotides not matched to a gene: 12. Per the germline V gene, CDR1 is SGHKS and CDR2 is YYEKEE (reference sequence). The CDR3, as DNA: TGTGCCAGCAGCCCCGCTGGAGGGGGCATTGGCAATCAGCCCCAGCATTTT. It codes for CASSPAGGGIGNQPQHF.

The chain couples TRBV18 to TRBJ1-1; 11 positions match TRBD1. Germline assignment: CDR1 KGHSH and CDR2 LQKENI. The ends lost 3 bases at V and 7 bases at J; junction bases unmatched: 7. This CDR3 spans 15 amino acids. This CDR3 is CASSPPGQGAYEAFF. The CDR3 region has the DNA TGTGCCAGCTCACCGCCCGGACAGGGGGCTTATGAAGCTTTCTTT.

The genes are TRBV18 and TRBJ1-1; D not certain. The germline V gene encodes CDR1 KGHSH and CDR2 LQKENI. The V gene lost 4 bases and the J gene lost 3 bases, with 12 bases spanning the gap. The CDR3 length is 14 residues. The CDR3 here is CASSQTERDTEAFF. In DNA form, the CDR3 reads TGTGCCAGCTCACAGACCGAGAGGGACACTGAAGCTTTCTTT.

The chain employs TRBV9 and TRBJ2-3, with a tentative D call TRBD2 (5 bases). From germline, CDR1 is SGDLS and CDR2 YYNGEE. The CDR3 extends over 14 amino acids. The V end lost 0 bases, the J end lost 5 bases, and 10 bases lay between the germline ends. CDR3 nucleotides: TGTGCCAGCAGCGTAGGAGGAGGAATAGATACGCAGTATTTT. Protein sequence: CASSVGGGIDTQYF.

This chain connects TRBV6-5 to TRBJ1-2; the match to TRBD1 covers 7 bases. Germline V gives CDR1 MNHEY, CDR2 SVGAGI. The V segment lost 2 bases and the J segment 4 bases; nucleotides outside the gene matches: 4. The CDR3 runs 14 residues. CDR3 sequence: CASSYRQGGYGYTF. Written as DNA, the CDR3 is TGTGCCAGCAGTTACCGACAGGGAGGCTATGGCTACACCTTC.

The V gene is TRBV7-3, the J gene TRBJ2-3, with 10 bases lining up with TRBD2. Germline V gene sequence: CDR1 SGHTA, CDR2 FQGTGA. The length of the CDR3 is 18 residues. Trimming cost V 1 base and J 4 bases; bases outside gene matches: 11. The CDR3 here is CASSLRAGGSRPSDTQYF. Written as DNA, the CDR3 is TGTGCCAGCAGCTTAAGAGCGGGGGGGTCGCGGCCTTCAGATACGCAGTATTTT.

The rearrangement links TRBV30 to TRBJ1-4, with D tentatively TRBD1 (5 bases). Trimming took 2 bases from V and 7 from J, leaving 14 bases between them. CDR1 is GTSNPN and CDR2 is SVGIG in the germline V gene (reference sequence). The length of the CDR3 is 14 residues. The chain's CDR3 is CAWSPLQGGEKLFF. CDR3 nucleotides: TGTGCCTGGAGTCCGCTCCAGGGTGGTGAAAAACTGTTTTTT.

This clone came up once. The CDR3 loop is CASSSSGLSTEAFF. DNA of the CDR3: TGTGCCAGCAGCTCCTCAGGGTTAAGTACTGAAGCTTTCTTT. V gene TRBV5-4 combines with J gene TRBJ1-1, with a tentative D call TRBD1 (5 bases). The CDR3 covers 14 residues. The ends were cut back, 3 bases at V and 5 bases at J, with 14 bases in the middle. Germline-derived CDR1 and CDR2 are SGHNT and YYREEE (reference sequence).

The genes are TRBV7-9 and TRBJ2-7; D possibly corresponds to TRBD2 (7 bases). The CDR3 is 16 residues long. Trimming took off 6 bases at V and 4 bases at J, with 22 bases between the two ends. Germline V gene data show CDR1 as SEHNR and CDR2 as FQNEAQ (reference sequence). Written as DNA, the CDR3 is TGTGCCAGCAGTAAATATAGGGGGGGGGCTCCTTACGAGCAGTACTTC. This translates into CASSKYRGGAPYEQYF.

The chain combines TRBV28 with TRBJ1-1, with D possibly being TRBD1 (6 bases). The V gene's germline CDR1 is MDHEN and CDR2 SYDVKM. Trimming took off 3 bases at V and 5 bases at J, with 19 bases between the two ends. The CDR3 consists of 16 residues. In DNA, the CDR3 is TGTGCCAGCAGTTTCGCGGGGGCCTCTTCTTTTACTGAAGCTTTCTTT. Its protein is CASSFAGASSFTEAFF.

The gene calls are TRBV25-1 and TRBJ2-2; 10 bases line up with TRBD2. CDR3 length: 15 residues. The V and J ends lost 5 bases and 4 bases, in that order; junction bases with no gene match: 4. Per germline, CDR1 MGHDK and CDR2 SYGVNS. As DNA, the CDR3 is TGTGCCAGCAGTCCACTAGCGGGATTCACCGGGGAGCTGTTTTTT. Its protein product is CASSPLAGFTGELFF.

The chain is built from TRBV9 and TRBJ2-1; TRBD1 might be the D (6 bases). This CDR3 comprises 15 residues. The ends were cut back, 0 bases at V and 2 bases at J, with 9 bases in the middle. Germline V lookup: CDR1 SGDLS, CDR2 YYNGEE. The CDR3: CASSVGGLAYNEQFF. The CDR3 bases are TGTGCCAGCAGCGTAGGGGGGCTCGCCTACAATGAGCAGTTCTTC.

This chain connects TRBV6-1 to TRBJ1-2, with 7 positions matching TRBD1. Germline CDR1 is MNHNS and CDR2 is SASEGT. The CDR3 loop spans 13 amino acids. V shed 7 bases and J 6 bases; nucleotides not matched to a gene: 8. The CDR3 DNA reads TGTGCCAGCACCCCCGACAGGGTTCATGGCTACACCTTC. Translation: CASTPDRVHGYTF.

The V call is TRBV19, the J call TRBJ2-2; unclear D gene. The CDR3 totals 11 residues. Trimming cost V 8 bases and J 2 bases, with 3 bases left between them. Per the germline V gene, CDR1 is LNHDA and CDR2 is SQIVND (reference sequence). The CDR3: CASRNTGELFF. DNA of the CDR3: TGTGCCAGTCGTAACACCGGGGAGCTGTTTTTT.

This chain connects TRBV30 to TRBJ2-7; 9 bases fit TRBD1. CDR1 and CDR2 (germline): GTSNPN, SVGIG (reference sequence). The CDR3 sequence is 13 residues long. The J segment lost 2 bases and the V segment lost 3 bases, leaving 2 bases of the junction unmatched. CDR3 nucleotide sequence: TGTGCCTGGAGCCGGGACAGGGCCTACGAGCAGTACTTC. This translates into CAWSRDRAYEQYF.

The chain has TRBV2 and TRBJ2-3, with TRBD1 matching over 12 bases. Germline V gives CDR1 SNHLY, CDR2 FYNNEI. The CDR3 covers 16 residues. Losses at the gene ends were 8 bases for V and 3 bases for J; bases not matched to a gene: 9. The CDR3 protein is CASGTGGGRATDTQYF. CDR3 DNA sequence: TGTGCCAGCGGGACAGGGGGCGGCCGAGCTACAGATACGCAGTATTTT.

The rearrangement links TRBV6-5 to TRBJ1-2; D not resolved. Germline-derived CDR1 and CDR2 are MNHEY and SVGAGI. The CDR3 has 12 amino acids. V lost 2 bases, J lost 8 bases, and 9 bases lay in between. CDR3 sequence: CASSYESGGYTF. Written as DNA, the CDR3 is TGTGCCAGCAGTTACGAGTCGGGAGGCTACACCTTC.

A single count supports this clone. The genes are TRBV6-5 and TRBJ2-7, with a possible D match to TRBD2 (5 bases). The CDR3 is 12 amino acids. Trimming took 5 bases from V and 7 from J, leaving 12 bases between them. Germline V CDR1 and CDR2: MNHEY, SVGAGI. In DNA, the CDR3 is TGTGCCAGCAGTCCAAACGGGGATGAGCAGTACTTC. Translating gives CASSPNGDEQYF.

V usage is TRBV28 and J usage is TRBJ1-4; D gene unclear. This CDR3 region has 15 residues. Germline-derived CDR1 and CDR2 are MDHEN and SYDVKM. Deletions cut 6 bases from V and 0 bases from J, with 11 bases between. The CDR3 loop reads CASRAETATNEKLFF. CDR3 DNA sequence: TGTGCCAGCAGGGCAGAAACAGCAACTAATGAAAAACTGTTTTTT.

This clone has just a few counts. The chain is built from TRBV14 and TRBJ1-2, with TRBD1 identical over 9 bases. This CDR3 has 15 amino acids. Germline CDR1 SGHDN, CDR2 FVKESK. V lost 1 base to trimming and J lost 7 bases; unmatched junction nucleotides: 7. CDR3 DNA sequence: TGTGCCAGCAGCCAAGTAACAGGGGGCGTTAGTGGCTACACCTTC. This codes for CASSQVTGGVSGYTF.